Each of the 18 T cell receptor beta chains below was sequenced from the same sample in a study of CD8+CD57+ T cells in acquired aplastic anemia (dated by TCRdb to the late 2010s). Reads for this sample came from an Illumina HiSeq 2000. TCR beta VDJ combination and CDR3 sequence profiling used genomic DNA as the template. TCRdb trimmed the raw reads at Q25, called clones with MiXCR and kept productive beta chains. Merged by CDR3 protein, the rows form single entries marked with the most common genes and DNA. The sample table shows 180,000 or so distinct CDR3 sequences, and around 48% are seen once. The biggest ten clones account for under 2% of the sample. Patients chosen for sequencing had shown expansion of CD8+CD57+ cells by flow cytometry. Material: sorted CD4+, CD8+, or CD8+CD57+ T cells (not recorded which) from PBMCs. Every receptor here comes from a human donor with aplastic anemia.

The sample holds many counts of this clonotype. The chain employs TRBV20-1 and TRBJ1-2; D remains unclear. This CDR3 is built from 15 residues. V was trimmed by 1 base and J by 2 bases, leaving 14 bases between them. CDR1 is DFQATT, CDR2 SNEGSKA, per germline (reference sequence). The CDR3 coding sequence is TGCAGTGCTAGAGTGAGGCAGTCCACAAACTATGGCTACACCTTC. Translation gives CSARVRQSTNYGYTF.

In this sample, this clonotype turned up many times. The CDR3 DNA sequence: TGTGCCAGTAGTATAAAGGGACTAGCGGCAACCTACGAGCAGTACTTC. It yields the protein CASSIKGLAATYEQYF. The chain recombines TRBV19 with TRBJ2-7; TRBD2 aligns across 11 bases. Trimming removed 2 bases from V and 2 bases from J; junction bases left unmatched: 5. The CDR3 contains 16 residues. CDR1 LNHDA and CDR2 SQIVND come from the germline V gene (reference sequence).

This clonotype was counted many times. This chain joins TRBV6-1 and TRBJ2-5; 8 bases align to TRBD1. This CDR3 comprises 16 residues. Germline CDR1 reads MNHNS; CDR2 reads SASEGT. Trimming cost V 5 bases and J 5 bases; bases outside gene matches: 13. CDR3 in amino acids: CASSRPGTGWGETQYF. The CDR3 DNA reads TGTGCCAGCAGTCGACCGGGGACAGGTTGGGGTGAGACCCAGTACTTC.

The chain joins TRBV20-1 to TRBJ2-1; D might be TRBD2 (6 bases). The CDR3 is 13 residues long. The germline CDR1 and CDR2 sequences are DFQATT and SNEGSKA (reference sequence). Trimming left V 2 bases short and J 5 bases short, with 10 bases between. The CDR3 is CSARKPSDNEQFF. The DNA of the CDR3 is TGCAGTGCTAGAAAGCCTAGCGACAATGAGCAGTTCTTC.

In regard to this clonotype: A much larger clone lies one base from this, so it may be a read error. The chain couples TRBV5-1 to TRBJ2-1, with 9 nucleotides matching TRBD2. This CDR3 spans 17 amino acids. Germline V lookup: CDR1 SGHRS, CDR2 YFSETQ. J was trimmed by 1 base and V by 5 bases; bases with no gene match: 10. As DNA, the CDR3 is TGCGCCAGCAGTTCAGGCCGGGGACTAGCTTCCTACAATGAGCAGTTCTTC. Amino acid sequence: CASSSGRGLASYNEQFF.

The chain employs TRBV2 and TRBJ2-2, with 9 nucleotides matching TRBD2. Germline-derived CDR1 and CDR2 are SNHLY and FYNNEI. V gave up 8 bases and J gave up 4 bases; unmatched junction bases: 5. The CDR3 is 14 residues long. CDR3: CASAASGITGELFF. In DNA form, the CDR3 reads TGTGCCAGCGCGGCTAGCGGGATCACCGGGGAGCTGTTTTTT. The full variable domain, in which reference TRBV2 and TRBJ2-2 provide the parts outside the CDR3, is EPEVTQTPSHQVTQMGQEVILRCVPISNHLYFYWYRQILGQKVEFLVSFYNNEISEKSEIFDDQFSVERPDGSNFTLKIRSTKLEDSAMYFCASAASGITGELFFGEGSRLTVL.

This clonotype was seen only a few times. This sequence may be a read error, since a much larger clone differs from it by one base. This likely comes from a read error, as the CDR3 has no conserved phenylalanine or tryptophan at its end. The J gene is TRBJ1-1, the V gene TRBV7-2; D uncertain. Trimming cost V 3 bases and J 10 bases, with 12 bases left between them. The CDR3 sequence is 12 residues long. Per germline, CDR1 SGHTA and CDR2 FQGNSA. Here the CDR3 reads CASSFPRLAAFL. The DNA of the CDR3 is TGTGCCAGCAGCTTCCCCCGGCTCGCAGCTTTCCTT.

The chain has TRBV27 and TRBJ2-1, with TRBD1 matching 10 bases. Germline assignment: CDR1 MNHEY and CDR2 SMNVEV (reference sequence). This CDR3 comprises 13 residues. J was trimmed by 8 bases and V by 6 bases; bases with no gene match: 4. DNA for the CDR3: TGTGCCAGCAGCCGGGACAGGGGTCATGAGCAGTTCTTC. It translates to CASSRDRGHEQFF.

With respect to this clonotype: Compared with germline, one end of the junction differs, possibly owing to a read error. The CDR3 DNA follows: TGCGCCAGCACTGATCTTCGACAGGGAACTAACTATGGCTACACCTTT. This codes for CASTDLRQGTNYGYTF. The gene calls are TRBV5-1 and TRBJ1-2; 7 bases match TRBD1. This CDR3 contains 16 residues. CDR1 is SGHRS, CDR2 YFSETQ, per germline.

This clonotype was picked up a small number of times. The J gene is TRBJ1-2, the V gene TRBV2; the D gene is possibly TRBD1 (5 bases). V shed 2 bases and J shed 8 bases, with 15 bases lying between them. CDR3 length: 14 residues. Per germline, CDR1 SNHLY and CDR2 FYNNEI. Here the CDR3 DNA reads TGTGCCAGCAGTGAAATCAGGCAGGGTAAAGGCTACACCTTC. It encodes CASSEIRQGKGYTF. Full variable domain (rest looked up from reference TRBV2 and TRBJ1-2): EPEVTQTPSHQVTQMGQEVILRCVPISNHLYFYWYRQILGQKVEFLVSFYNNEISEKSEIFDDQFSVERPDGSNFTLKIRSTKLEDSAMYFCASSEIRQGKGYTFGSGTRLTVV.

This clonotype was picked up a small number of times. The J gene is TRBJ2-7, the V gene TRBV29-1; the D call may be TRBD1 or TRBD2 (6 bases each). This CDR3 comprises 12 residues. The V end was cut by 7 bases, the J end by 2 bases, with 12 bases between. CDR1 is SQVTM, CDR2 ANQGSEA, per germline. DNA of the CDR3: TGCAGCGGGGGGCGGGACGCCTACGAGCAGTACTTC. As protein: CSGGRDAYEQYF.

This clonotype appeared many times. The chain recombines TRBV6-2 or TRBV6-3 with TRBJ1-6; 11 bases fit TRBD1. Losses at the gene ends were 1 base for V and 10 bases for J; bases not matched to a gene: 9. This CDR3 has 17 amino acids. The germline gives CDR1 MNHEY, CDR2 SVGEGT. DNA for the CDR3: TGTGCCAGCAGTTACTTCCCAGGACAGGGGGCTCGGTCACCCCTCCACTTT. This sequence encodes CASSYFPGQGARSPLHF.

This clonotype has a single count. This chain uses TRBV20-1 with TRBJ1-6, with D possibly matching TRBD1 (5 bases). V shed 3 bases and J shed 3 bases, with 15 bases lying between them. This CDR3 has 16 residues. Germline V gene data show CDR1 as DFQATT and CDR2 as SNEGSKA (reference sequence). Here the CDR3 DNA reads TGCAGTGCTAGGCCGGAGGGGATCGGCTATAATTCACCCCTCCACTTT. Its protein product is CSARPEGIGYNSPLHF.

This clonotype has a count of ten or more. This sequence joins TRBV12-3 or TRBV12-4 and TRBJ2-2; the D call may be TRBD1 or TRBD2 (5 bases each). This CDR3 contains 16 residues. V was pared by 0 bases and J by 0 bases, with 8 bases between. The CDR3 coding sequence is TGTGCCAGCAGTTTAGCCGGGGACCCGAACACCGGGGAGCTGTTTTTT. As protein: CASSLAGDPNTGELFF.

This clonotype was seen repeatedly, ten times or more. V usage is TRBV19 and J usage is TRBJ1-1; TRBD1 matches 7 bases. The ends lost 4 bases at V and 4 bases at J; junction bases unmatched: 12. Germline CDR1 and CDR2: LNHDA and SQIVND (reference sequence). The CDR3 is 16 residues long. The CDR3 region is CASSTTGFVGSTEAFF. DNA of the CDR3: TGTGCCAGTAGTACGACAGGGTTTGTCGGTAGCACTGAAGCTTTCTTT.

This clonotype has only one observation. The CDR3 here is CASSLHAQNTGELFF. CDR3 DNA sequence: TGTGCCAGCAGCTTACACGCACAGAACACCGGGGAGCTGTTTTTT. V gene TRBV7-8 combines with J gene TRBJ2-2; D gene uncertain. Between the trimmed V and J ends, which lost 2 bases and 1 base, there was a span of 8 bases. The CDR3 loop spans 15 amino acids. Germline V lookup: CDR1 SGHVS, CDR2 FQNEAQ.

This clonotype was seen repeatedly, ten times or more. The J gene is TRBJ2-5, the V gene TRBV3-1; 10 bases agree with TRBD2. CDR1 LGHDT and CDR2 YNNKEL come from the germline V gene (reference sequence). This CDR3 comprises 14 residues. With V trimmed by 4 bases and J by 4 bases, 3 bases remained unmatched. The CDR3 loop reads CASSPSGGGETQYF. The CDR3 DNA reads TGTGCCAGCAGCCCTAGCGGGGGCGGAGAGACCCAGTACTTC.

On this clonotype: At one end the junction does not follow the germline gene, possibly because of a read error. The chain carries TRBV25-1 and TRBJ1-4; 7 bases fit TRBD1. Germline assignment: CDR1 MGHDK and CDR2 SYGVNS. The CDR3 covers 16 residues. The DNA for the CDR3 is TGCGCCAGCAGTCCGGGGGGACAGCGTGATAGTGAAAAACTGTTTTTT. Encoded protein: CASSPGGQRDSEKLFF.